The rows below give T cell receptor beta chains drawn from one sample of a study of blood T cell repertoires in COVID-19. This table comes from immunoSEQ multiplex PCR, and its TCRdb copy is limited to in-frame clones, with some not included. The sample has 250,000 to 350,000 clones, over 75% seen once. Material for sequencing was PBMCs or T cells enriched from blood (not recorded which). These receptors all come from a woman aged 18-30 years who had recovered from COVID-19. CDR3s include the opening cysteine and the closing phenylalanine or tryptophan. The D gene is left open where the match is weak. The size entry is marked missing in some rows and otherwise reads once, few, many or a size class.

d_gene,len,v_gene,abundance,j_gene,CDR3nt,CDR3aa
TRBD1,15,TRBV5-1,NA,TRBJ2-7,TGCGCCAGCCGTCCCGGGACAGGGACGATCTACGAGCAGTACTTC,CASRPGTGTIYEQYF
NA,16,TRBV6-4,NA,TRBJ1-6,TGTGCCAGCAGTGACACTAATGGCTTTACTAATTCACCCCTCCACTTT,CASSDTNGFTNSPLHF
NA,13,TRBV6-5,NA,TRBJ2-5,TGTGCCAGCAGTCCACAGACCCAAGAGACCCAGTACTTC,CASSPQTQETQYF
NA,18,TRBV7-2,NA,TRBJ1-4,TGTGCCAGCAGCTTAGGGGGACAAGTAGTCACAACTAATGAAAAACTGTTTTTT,CASSLGGQVVTTNEKLFF
TRBD2,15,TRBV14,NA,TRBJ2-3,TGTGCCAGCAGCCAACAACTAGCGGACACAGATACGCAGTATTTT,CASSQQLADTDTQYF
TRBD1,14,TRBV9,NA,TRBJ1-1,TGTGCCAGCAGTCCAGGGGGCCTGAACACTGAAGCTTTCTTT,CASSPGGLNTEAFF
TRBD2,17,TRBV7-9,NA,TRBJ2-1,TGTGCCAGCAGCTTAGATGGCAAACTAGCGGGGCTAAATGAGCAGTTCTTC,CASSLDGKLAGLNEQFF
NA,15,TRBV7-9,once,TRBJ2-4,TGTGCCAGCAGCTCACTCCTGAGGGCCAAAAACATTCAGTACTTC,CASSSLLRAKNIQYF
NA,15,TRBV7-9,once,TRBJ1-2,TGTGCCAGCATCAGATATAAGGGGCAGGAGTATGGCTACACCTTC,CASIRYKGQEYGYTF
NA,12,TRBV27,NA,TRBJ1-2,TGTGCCAGCAGTTATATTAACTATGGCTACACCTTC,CASSYINYGYTF
NA,15,TRBV6-5,few,TRBJ1-2,TGTGCCACTAAAGGAGGGGTGATCCTTAACTATGGCTACACCTTC,CATKGGVILNYGYTF
NA,13,TRBV12-5,once,TRBJ2-7,TGTGCTAGTGGCCCCGGACTGAAATACGAGCAGTACTTC,CASGPGLKYEQYF
TRBD2,17,TRBV4-1,NA,TRBJ2-7,TGCGCCAGCAGCCAAGGGCCAGCGGGGGGGCCCCCCTACGAGCAGTACTTC,CASSQGPAGGPPYEQYF
TRBD2,18,TRBV3-1/TRBV3-2,NA,TRBJ2-1,TGTGCCAGCAGTTTCAGCCCACGTAGCGGGGGATACTACAATGAGCAGTTCTTC,CASSFSPRSGGYYNEQFF
TRBD1,15,TRBV6-9,NA,TRBJ2-7,TGTGCCAGCAGTAGGCCGGGACAGGGGCTTGACGAGCAGTACTTC,CASSRPGQGLDEQYF
NA,14,TRBV27,few,TRBJ1-4,TGTGCCAGCAGTTTAAAACAGGTCGGGGAAAAACTGTTTTTT,CASSLKQVGEKLFF
NA,13,TRBV9,NA,TRBJ1-1,TGTGCCTCATCAGGGGCAAAGAACACTGAAGCTTTCTTT,CASSGAKNTEAFF
NA,15,TRBV20-1,NA,TRBJ1-6,TGCAGTGCTAGTAGTGGGGAGACCTATAATTCACCCCTCCACTTT,CSASSGETYNSPLHF
TRBD1,13,TRBV29-1,NA,TRBJ1-1,TGCAGCGTTGTGGCAGGGGGTAACACTGAAGCTTTCTTT,CSVVAGGNTEAFF
NA,13,TRBV7-3,NA,TRBJ1-1,TGTGCCAGCAGTTCCACAGGGAACACTGAAGCTTTCTTT,CASSSTGNTEAFF
TRBD2,16,TRBV7-8,NA,TRBJ2-1,TGTGCCAGCAGCTCCCATAGCGGGGGGGACGACAATGAGCAGTTCTTC,CASSSHSGGDDNEQFF
NA,15,TRBV11-3,NA,TRBJ2-1,TGTGCCAGCAGCCTCGGACAGTTCTCCTACAATGAGCAGTTCTTC,CASSLGQFSYNEQFF
TRBD1,18,TRBV9,NA,TRBJ1-2,TGTGCCAGCAGCGTAGGCCTAGGAGGACAGGGGCAGGACCATGGCTACACCTTC,CASSVGLGGQGQDHGYTF
NA,13,TRBV10-3,NA,TRBJ1-1,TGTGCCATCAGTGATGGGGCAAACACTGAAGCTTTCTTT,CAISDGANTEAFF
NA,14,TRBV10-3,NA,TRBJ1-1,TGTGCCATCAGTGAGTCCGGCGGGAACACTGAAGCTTTCTTT,CAISESGGNTEAFF
NA,17,TRBV4-2,NA,TRBJ2-7,TGTGCCAGCAGCCAAGACACGGGGCGCGGGGGCCTTGTCGAGCAGTACTTC,CASSQDTGRGGLVEQYF
NA,14,TRBV14,NA,TRBJ2-5,TGTGCCAGCAGCCAAAGCGGATGGGCGAGCACCCAGTACTTC,CASSQSGWASTQYF
TRBD1,15,TRBV4-1,NA,TRBJ1-3,TGCGCCAGCAGCCCCCAGGGGGTCCCTGGAAACACCATATATTTT,CASSPQGVPGNTIYF
TRBD1,16,TRBV19,NA,TRBJ1-5,TGTGCCAGCCTAGCGCCGACAGGGGGCGATGATCAGCCCCAGCATTTT,CASLAPTGGDDQPQHF
TRBD1,15,TRBV9,NA,TRBJ2-3,TGTGCCAGCAGCGAATACGACAGGGTCACAGATACGCAGTATTTT,CASSEYDRVTDTQYF
TRBD2,16,TRBV5-1,once,TRBJ2-3,TGCGCCAGCAGCTTATCTCCGGGGGGAAGCACAGATACGCAGTATTTT,CASSLSPGGSTDTQYF
TRBD1,16,TRBV15,once,TRBJ1-5,TGTGCCACCAGCACCGGGACAGGGGTTAACAATCAGCCCCAGCATTTT,CATSTGTGVNNQPQHF